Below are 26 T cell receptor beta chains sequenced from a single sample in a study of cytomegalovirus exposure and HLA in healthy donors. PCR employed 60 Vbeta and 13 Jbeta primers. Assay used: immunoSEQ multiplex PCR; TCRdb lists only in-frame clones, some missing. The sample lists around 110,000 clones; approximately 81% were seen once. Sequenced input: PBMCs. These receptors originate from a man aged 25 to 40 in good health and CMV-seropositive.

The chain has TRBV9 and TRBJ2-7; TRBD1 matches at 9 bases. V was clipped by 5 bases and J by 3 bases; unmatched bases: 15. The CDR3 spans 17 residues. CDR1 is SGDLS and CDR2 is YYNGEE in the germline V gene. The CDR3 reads CASSEGAGQGGIYEQYF. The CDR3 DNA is TGTGCCAGCAGTGAGGGGGCGGGACAGGGAGGGATCTACGAGCAGTACTTC.

This CDR3 is CASSLVGTPSYEQYF. In nucleotides, the CDR3 is TGTGCCAGCAGCTTGGTGGGGACTCCATCCTACGAGCAGTACTTC. The chain recombines TRBV5-4 with TRBJ2-7; D may be TRBD2 (6 bases). This CDR3 has 15 amino acids. The V end lost 0 bases, the J end lost 1 base, and 11 bases lay between the germline ends. Per germline, CDR1 SGHNT and CDR2 YYREEE (reference sequence).

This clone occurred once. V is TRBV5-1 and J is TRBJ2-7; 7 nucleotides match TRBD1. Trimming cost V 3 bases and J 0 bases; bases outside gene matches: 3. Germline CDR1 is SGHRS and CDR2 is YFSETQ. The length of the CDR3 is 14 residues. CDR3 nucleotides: TGCGCCAGCAGCTGGACAGGCGCCTCCTACGAGCAGTACTTC. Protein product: CASSWTGASYEQYF.

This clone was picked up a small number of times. In DNA form, the CDR3 reads TGCAGCGTTGCAGGGGGCGACTCCTACGAGCAGTACTTC. Its protein is CSVAGGDSYEQYF. The rearrangement joins TRBV29-1 to TRBJ2-7; 8 positions match TRBD1. The germline V gene encodes CDR1 SQVTM and CDR2 ANQGSEA. V trimming: 4 bases; J trimming: 0 bases; junction bases outside the gene matches: 2. There are 13 residues in the CDR3.

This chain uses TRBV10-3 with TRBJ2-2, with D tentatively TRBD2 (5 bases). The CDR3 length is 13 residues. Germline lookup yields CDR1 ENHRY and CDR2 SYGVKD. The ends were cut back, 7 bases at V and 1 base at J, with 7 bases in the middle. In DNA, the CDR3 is TGTGCCATCAACGGGGAGAACACCGGGGAGCTGTTTTTT. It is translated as CAINGENTGELFF.

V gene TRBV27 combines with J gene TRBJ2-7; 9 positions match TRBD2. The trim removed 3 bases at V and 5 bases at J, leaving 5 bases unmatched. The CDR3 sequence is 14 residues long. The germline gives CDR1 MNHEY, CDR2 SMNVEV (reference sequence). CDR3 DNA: TGTGCCAGCAGTTTGCGGGAGGGCCCCCACGAGCAGTACTTC. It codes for CASSLREGPHEQYF.

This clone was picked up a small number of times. Here the CDR3 reads CASSLRDSEDTQYF. The CDR3 DNA reads TGTGCCAGCAGTCTCCGGGACAGCGAAGATACGCAGTATTTT. This chain uses TRBV27 with TRBJ2-3, with 7 bases lining up with TRBD1. Trimming at V came to 5 bases and at J to 5 bases, leaving 7 bases not matched to a gene. The CDR3 loop spans 14 amino acids. The germline V gene encodes CDR1 MNHEY and CDR2 SMNVEV (reference sequence).

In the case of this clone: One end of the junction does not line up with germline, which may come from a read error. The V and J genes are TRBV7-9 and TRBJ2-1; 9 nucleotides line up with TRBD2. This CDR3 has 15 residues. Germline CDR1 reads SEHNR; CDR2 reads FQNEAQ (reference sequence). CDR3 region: CSSSLARGLANEQFF. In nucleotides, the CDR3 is TGTTCCAGCAGCTTAGCGCGCGGACTAGCGAATGAGCAGTTCTTC.

The DNA for the CDR3 is TGTGCCAGTAGTGCTCGGGACAGCCGCCAGCCCCAGCATTTT. Its protein is CASSARDSRQPQHF. The V gene is TRBV19, the J gene TRBJ1-5; 7 bases map to TRBD1. J gave up 7 bases and V 5 bases, and 8 bases lay outside the gene matches. Germline CDR1 LNHDA, CDR2 SQIVND (reference sequence). The CDR3 contains 14 residues.

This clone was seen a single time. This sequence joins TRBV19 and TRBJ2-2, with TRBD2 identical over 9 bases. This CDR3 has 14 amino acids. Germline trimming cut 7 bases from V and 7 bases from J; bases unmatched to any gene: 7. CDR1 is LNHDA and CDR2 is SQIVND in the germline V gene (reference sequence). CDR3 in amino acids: CASKGGRASGELFF. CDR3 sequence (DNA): TGTGCCAGTAAGGGCGGGAGGGCGAGCGGGGAGCTGTTTTTT.

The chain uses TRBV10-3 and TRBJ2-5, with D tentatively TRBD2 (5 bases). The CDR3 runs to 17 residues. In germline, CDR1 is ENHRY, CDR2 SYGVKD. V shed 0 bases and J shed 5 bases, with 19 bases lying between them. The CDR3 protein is CAISESRMGAARETQYF. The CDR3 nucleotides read TGTGCCATCAGTGAGTCTCGGATGGGAGCGGCTCGGGAGACCCAGTACTTC.

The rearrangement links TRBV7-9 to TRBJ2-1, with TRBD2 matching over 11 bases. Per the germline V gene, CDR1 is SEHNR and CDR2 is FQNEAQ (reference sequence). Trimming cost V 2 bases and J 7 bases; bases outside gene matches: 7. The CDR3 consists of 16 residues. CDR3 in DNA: TGTGCCAGCAGCTTATATGTTAGCGGGGGGGTTAATGAGCAGTTCTTC. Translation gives CASSLYVSGGVNEQFF.

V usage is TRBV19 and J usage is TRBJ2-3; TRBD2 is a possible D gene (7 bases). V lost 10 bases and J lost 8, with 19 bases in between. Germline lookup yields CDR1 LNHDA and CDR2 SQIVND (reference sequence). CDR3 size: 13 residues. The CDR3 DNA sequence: TGTGCCACGGGGGGCCCATCCGGAGTTACGCAGTATTTT. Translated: CATGGPSGVTQYF. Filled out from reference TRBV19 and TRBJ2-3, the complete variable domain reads DGGITQSPKYLFRKEGQNVTLSCEQNLNHDAMYWYRQDPGQGLRLIYYSQIVNDFQKGDIAEGYSVSREKKESFPLTVTSAQKNPTAFYLCATGGPSGVTQYFGPGTRLTVL.

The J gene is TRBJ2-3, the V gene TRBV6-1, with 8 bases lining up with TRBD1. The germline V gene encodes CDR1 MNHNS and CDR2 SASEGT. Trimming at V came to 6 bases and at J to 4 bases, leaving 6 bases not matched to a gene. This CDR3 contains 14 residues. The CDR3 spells CASRWDRYPDTQYF. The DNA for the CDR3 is TGTGCCAGCAGATGGGACAGGTACCCAGATACGCAGTATTTT.

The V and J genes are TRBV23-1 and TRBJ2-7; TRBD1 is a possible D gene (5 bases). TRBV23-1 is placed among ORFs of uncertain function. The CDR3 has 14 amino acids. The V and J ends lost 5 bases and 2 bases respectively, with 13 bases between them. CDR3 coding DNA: TGCGCCAGCAGTAGAGACAGAGACCCCTACGAGCAGTACTTC. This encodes CASSRDRDPYEQYF.

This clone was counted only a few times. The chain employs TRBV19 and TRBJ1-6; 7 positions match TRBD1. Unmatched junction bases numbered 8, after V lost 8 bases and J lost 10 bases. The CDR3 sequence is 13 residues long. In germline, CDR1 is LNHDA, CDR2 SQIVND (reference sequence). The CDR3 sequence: CASCDRVGSPLHF. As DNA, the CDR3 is TGTGCCAGTTGCGACAGGGTAGGATCACCCCTCCACTTT.

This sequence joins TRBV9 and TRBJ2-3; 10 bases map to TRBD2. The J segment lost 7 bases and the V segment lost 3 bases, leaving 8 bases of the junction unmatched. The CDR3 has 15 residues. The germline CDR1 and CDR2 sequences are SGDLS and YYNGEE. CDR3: CASSERTSGRHTQYF. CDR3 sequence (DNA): TGTGCCAGCAGCGAACGGACTAGCGGACGACATACGCAGTATTTT.

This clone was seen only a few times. The CDR3 DNA follows: TGTGCCAGCAGTTACTCTGGACAGGGAGTTGTTGAAAAACTGTTTTTT. Its protein is CASSYSGQGVVEKLFF. The chain uses TRBV6-6 and TRBJ1-4, with 8 bases aligning to TRBD1. The J segment lost 7 bases and the V segment lost 0 bases, leaving 7 bases of the junction unmatched. This CDR3 has 16 residues. Germline assignment: CDR1 MNHNY and CDR2 SVGAGI (reference sequence).

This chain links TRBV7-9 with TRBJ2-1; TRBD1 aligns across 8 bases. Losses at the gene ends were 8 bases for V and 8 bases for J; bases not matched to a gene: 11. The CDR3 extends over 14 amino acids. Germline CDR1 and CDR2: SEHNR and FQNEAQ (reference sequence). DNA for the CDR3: TGTGCCAGCCCCGGGACAGGCAATGTGGATGAGCAGTTCTTC. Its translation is CASPGTGNVDEQFF.

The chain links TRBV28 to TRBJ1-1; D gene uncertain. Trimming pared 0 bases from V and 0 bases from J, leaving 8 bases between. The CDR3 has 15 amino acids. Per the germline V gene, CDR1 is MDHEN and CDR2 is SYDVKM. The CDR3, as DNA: TGTGCCAGCAGTTTATGGGTACAGCTGAACACTGAAGCTTTCTTT. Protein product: CASSLWVQLNTEAFF.

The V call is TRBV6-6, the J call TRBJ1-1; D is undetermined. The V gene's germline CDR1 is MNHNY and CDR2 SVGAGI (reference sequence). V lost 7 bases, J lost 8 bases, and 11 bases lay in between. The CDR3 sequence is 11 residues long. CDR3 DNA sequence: TGTGCCAGCACTCTTGGCGGGGAAGCTTTCTTT. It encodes CASTLGGEAFF.

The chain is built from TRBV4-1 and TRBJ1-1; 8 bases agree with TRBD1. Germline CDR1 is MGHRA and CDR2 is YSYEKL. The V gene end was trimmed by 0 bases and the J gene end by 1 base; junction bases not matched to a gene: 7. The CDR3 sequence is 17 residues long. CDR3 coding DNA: TGCGCCAGCAGCCAAGATACGAAGCAGGGGGCGAACACTGAAGCTTTCTTT. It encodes CASSQDTKQGANTEAFF.

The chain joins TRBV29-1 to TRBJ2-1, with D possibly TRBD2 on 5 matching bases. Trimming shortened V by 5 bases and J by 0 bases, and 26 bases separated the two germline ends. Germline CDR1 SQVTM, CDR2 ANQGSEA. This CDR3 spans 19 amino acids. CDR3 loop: CSVRGSVGKNRVSYNEQFF. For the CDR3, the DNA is TGCAGCGTTCGAGGGTCCGTCGGGAAGAACAGAGTCTCCTACAATGAGCAGTTCTTC.

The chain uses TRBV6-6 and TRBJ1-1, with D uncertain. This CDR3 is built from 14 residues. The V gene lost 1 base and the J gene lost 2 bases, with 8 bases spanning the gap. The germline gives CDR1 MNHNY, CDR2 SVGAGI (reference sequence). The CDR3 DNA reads TGTGCCAGCAGTTACTACAGTTTAAACACTGAAGCTTTCTTT. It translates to CASSYYSLNTEAFF.

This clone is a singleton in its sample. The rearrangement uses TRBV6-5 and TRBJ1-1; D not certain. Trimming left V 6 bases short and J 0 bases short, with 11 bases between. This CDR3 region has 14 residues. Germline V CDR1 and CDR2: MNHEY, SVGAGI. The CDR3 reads CASRYSALNTEAFF. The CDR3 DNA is TGTGCCAGCAGGTACAGCGCCTTGAACACTGAAGCTTTCTTT.

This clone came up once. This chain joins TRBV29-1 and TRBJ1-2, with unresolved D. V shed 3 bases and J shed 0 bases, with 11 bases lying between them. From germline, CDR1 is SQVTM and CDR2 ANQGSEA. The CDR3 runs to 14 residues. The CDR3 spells CSVEARVANYGYTF. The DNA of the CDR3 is TGCAGCGTTGAGGCCCGGGTAGCTAACTATGGCTACACCTTC.